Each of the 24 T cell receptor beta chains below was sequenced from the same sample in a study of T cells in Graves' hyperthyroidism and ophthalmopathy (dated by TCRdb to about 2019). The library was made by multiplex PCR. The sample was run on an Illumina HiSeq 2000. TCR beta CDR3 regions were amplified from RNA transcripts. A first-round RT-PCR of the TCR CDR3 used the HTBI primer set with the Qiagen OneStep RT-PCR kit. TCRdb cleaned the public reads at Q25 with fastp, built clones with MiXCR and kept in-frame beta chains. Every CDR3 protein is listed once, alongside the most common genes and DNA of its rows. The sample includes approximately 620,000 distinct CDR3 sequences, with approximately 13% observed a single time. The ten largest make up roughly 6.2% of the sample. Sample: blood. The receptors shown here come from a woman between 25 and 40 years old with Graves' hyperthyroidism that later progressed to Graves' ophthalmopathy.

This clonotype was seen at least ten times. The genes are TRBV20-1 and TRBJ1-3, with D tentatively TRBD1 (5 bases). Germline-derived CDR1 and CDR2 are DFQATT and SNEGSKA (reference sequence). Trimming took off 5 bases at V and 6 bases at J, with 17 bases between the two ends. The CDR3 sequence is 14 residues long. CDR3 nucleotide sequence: TGCAGTGCTTTCCCTCTGGGGGGAGTAAACACCATATATTTT. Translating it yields CSAFPLGGVNTIYF.

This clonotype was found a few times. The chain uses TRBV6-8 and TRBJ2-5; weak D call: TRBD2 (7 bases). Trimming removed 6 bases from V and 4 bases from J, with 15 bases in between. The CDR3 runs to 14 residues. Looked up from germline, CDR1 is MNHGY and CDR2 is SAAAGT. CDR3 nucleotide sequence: TGTGCCAGCAGAGAGGGGGGGTCGGGAGAGACCCAGTACTTC. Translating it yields CASREGGSGETQYF.

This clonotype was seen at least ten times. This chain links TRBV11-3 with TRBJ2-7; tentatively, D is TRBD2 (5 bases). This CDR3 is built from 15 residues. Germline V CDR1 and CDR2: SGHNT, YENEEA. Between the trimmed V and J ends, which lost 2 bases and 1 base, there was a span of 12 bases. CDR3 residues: CASSLLDWDSYEQYF. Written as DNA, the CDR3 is TGTGCCAGCAGCTTATTGGACTGGGATTCCTACGAGCAGTACTTC.

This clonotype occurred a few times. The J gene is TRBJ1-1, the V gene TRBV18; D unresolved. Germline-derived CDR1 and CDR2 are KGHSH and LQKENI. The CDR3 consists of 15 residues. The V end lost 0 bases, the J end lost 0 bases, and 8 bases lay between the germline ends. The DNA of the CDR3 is TGTGCCAGCTCACCACCGGATTTCATGAACACTGAAGCTTTCTTT. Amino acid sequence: CASSPPDFMNTEAFF. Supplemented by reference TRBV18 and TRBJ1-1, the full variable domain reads NAGVMQNPRHLVRRRGQEARLRCSPMKGHSHVYWYRQLPEEGLKFMVYLQKENIIDESGMPKERFSAEFPKEGPSILRIQQVVRGDSAAYFCASSPPDFMNTEAFFGQGTRLTVV.

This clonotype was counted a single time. The chain's CDR3 is CASEVFPRDNEQFF. The CDR3 region has the DNA TGTGCCAGCGAGGTTTTCCCACGTGACAATGAGCAGTTCTTC. The chain links TRBV6-1 to TRBJ2-1, with D uncertain. Trimming pared 8 bases from V and 5 bases from J, leaving 16 bases between. This CDR3 has 14 residues. Germline V gene lookup returns CDR1 MNHNS and CDR2 SASEGT.

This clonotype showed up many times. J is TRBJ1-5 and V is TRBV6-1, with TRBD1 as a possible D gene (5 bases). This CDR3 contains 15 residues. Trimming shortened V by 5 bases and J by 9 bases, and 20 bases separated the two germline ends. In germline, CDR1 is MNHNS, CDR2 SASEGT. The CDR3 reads CASSRGDGDNRPQHF. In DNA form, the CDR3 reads TGTGCCAGCAGTCGAGGGGACGGAGATAACAGGCCCCAGCATTTT.

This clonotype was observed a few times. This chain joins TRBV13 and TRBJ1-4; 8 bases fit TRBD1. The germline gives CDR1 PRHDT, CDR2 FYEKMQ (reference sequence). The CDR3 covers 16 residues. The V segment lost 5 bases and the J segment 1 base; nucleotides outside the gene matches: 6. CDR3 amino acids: CASSKDREETNEKLFF. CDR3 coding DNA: TGTGCCAGCAGCAAGGACAGGGAGGAAACTAATGAAAAACTGTTTTTT.

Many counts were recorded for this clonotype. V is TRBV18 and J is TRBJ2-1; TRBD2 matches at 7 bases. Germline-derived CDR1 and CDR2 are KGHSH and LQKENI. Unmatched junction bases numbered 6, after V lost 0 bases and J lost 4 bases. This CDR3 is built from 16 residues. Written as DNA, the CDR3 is TGTGCCAGCTCACCACCGGTAAGCGGGATTTACAATGAGCAGTTCTTC. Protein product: CASSPPVSGIYNEQFF.

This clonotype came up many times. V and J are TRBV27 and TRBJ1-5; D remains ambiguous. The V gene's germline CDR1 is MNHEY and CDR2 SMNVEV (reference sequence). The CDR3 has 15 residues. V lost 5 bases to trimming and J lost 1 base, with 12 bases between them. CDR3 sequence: CASSVPPGSNQPQHF. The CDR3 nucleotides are TGTGCCAGCAGTGTTCCCCCGGGGAGCAATCAGCCCCAGCATTTT.

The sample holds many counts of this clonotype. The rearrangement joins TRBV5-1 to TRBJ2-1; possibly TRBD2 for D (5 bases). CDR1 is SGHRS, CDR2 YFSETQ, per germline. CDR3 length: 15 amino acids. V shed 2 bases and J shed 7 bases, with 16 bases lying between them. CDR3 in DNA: TGCGCCAGCAGCTTATCCGGGAAATTCAGGAATGAGCAGTTCTTC. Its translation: CASSLSGKFRNEQFF.

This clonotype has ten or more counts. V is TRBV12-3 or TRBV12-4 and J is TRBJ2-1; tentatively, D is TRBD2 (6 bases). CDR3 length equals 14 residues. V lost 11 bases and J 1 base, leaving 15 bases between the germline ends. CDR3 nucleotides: TGTGCCTGCGGCACGGGAGTGTCCTACAATGAGCAGTTCTTC. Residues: CACGTGVSYNEQFF.

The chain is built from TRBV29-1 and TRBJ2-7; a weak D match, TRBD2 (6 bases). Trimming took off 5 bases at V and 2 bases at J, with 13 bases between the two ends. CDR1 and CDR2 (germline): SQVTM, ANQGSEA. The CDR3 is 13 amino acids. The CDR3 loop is CSVRGGKTYEQYF. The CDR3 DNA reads TGCAGCGTTAGGGGCGGGAAAACCTACGAGCAGTACTTC.

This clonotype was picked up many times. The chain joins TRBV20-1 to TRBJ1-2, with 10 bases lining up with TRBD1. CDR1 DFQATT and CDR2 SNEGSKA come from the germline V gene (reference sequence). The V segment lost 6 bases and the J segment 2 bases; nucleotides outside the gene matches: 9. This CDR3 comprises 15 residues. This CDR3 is CSAQGGQGLNYGYTF. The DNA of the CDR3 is TGCAGTGCGCAAGGGGGACAGGGGTTAAACTATGGCTACACCTTC.

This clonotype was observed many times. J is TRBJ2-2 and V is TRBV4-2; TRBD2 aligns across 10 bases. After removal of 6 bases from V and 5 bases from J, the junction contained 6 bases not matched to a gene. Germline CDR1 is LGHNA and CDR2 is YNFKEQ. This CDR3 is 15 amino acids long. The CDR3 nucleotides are TGTGCCAGCAGGAGTCTAGCGGGAGAGACCGGGGAGCTGTTTTTT. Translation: CASRSLAGETGELFF.

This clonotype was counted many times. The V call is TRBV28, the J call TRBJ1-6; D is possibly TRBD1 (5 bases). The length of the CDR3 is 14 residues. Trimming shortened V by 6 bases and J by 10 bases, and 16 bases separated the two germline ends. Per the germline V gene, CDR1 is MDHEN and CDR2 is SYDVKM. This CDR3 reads CASSSPVQVSPLHF. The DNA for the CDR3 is TGTGCCAGCAGCTCGCCTGTACAGGTCTCACCCCTCCACTTT.

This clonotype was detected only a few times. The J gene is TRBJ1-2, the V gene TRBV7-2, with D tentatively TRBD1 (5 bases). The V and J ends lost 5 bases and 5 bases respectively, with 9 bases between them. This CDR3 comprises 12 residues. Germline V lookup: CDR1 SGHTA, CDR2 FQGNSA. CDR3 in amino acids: CASSAGHYGYTF. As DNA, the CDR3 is TGTGCCAGCAGCGCTGGACATTATGGCTACACCTTC. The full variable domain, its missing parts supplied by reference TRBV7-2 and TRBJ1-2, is GAGVSQSPSNKVTEKGKDVELRCDPISGHTALYWYRQSLGQGLEFLIYFQGNSAPDKSGLPSDRFSAERTGGSVSTLTIQRTQQEDSAVYLCASSAGHYGYTFGSGTRLTVV.

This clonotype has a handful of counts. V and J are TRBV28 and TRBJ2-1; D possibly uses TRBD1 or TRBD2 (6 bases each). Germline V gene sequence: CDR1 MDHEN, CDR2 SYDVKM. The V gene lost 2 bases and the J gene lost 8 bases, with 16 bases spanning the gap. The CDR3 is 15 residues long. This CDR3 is CASSLSAGGLDEQFF. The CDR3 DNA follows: TGTGCCAGCAGTTTAAGTGCTGGGGGGCTCGATGAGCAGTTCTTC.

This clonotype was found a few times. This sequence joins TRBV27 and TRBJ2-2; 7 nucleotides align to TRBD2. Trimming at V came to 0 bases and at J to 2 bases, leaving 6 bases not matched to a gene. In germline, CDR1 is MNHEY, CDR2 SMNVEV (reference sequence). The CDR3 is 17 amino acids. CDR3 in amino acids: CASSLSPSGINTGELFF. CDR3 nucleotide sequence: TGTGCCAGCAGTTTATCGCCCAGCGGGATAAACACCGGGGAGCTGTTTTTT.

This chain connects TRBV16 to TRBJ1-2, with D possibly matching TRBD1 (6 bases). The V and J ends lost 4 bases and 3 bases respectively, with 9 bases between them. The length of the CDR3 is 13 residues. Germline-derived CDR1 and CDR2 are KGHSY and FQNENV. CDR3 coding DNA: TGTGCCAGCAGCCCAGGGGAGGACTATGGCTACACCTTC. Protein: CASSPGEDYGYTF. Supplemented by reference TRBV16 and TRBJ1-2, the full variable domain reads GEEVAQTPKHLVRGEGQKAKLYCAPIKGHSYVFWYQQVLKNEFKFLISFQNENVFDETGMPKERFSAKCLPNSPCSLEIQATKLEDSAVYFCASSPGEDYGYTFGSGTRLTVV.

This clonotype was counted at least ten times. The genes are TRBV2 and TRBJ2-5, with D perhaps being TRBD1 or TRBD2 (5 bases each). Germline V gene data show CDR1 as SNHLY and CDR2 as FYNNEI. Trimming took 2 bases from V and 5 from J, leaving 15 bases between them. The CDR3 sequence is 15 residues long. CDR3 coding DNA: TGTGCCAGCAGTGAATTTGAGGGGAGCATGGAGACCCAGTACTTC. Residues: CASSEFEGSMETQYF.

The chain's CDR3 is CASTTSANTGELFF. The CDR3 DNA follows: TGTGCCAGCACCACTAGTGCGAACACCGGGGAGCTGTTTTTT. The chain uses TRBV7-9 and TRBJ2-2; possible D gene TRBD2, 5 bases. CDR1 is SEHNR and CDR2 is FQNEAQ in the germline V gene (reference sequence). This CDR3 spans 14 amino acids. Deletions cut 7 bases from V and 0 bases from J, with 9 bases between.

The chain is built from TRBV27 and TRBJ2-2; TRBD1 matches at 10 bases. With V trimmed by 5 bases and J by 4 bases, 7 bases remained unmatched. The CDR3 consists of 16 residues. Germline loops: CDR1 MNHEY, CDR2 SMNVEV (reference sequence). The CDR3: CASSLAGQGSTGELFF. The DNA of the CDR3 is TGTGCCAGCAGTCTCGCGGGACAGGGGAGCACCGGGGAGCTGTTTTTT.

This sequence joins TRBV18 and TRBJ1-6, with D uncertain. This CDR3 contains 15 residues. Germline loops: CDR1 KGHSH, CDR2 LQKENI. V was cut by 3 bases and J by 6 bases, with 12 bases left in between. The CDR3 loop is CASSPPSMSNSPLHF. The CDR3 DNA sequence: TGTGCCAGCTCACCCCCTTCAATGTCTAATTCACCCCTCCACTTT.

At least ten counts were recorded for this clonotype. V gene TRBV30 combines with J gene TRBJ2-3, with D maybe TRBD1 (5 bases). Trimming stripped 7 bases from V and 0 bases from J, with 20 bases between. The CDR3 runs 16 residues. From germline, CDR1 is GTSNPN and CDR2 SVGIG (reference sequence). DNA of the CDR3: TGTGCCTTTACCATAACAGGACATCTTAGCACAGATACGCAGTATTTT. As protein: CAFTITGHLSTDTQYF.